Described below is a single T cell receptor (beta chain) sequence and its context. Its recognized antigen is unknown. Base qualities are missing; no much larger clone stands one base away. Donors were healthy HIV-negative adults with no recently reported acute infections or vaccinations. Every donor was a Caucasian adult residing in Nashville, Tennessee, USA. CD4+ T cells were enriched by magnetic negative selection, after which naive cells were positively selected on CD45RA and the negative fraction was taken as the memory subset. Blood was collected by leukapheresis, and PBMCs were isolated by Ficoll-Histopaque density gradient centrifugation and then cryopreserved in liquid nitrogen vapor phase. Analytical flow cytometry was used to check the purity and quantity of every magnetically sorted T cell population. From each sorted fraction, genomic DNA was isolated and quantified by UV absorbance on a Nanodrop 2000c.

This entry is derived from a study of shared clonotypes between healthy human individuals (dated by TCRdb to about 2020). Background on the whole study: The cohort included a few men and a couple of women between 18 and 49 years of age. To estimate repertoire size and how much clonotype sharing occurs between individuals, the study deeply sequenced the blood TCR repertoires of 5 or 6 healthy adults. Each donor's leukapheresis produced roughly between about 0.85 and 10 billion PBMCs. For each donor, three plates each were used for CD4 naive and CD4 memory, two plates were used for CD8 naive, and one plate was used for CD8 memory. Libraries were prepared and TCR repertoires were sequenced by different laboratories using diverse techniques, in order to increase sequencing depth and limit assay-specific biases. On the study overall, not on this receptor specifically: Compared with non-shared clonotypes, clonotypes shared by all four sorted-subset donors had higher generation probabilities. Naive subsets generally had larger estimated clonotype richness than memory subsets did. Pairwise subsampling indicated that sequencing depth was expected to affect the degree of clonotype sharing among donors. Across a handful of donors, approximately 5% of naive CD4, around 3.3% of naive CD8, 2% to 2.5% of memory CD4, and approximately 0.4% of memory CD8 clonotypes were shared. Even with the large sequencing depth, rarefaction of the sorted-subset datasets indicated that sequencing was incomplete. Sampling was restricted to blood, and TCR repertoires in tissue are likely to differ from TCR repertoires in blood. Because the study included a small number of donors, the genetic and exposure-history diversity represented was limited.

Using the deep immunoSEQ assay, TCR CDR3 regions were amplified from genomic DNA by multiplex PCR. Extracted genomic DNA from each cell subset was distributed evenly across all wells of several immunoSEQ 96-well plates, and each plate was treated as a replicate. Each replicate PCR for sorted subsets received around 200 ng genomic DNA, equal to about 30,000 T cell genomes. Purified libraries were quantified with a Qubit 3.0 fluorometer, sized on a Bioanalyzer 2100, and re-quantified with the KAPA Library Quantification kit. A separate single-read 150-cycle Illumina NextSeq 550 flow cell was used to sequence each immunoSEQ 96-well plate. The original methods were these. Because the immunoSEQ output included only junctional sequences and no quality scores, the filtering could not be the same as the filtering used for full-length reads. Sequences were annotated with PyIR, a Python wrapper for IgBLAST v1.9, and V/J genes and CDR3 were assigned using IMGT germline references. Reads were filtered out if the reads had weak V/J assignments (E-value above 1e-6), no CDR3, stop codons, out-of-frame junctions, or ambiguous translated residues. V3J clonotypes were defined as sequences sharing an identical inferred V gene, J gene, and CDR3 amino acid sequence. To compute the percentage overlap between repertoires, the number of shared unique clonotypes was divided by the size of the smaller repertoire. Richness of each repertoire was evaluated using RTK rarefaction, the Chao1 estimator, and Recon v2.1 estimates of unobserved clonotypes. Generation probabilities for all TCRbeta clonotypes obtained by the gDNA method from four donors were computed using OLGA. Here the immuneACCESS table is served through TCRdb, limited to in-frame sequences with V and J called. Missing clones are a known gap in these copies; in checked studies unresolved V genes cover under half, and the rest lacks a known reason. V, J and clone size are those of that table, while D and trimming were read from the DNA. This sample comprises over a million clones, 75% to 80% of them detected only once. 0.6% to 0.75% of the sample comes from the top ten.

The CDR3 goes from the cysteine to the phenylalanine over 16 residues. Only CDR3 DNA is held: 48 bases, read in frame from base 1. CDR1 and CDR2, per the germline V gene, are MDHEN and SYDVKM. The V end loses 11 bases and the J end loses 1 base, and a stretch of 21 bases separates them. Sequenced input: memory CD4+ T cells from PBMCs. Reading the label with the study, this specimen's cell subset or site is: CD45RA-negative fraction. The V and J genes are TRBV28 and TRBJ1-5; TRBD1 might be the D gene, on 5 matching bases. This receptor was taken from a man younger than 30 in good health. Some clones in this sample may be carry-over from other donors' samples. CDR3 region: CAVHPTRGGSNQPQHF. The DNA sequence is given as TGTGCCGTCCACCCCACCCGGGGGGGAAGCAATCAGCCCCAGCATTTT.